This TCR beta chain was found in a study of cytomegalovirus exposure and HLA in healthy donors. Across the whole study: The same platform was used for the 130 or so validation repertoires and the 650 to 800 first-cohort repertoires, a later analysis reported.

Overall study results and limits: Some public TCRs appeared in many individuals, while most sequences were rare. The study designated fewer than 200 TCR beta chains cytomegalovirus-associated.

In germline, CDR1 is MNHNS, CDR2 SASEGT. Trimming removed 5 bases from V and 6 bases from J; junction bases left unmatched: 2. The CDR3 is made up of 15 amino acids. As to this clone: Its cognate antigen is unknown.

Donors were drawn from the approximately 120-subject validation cohort, separate from the approximately 700-subject first cohort. Assay: immunoSEQ multiplex PCR; the TCRdb copy retains only in-frame clones and omits some. In the table there are 150,000 to 200,000 clones, under 90% of which are singletons. The sample comprised PBMCs. J is TRBJ2-3 and V is TRBV6-1; 16 nucleotides agree with TRBD2. The sequence was collected from a man in his late teens or twenties in good health and CMV-seropositive. CDR3 in DNA: TGTGCCAGCAGTTCGGGACTAGCGGGAGGGGATACGCAGTATTTT. This translates into CASSSGLAGGDTQYF.